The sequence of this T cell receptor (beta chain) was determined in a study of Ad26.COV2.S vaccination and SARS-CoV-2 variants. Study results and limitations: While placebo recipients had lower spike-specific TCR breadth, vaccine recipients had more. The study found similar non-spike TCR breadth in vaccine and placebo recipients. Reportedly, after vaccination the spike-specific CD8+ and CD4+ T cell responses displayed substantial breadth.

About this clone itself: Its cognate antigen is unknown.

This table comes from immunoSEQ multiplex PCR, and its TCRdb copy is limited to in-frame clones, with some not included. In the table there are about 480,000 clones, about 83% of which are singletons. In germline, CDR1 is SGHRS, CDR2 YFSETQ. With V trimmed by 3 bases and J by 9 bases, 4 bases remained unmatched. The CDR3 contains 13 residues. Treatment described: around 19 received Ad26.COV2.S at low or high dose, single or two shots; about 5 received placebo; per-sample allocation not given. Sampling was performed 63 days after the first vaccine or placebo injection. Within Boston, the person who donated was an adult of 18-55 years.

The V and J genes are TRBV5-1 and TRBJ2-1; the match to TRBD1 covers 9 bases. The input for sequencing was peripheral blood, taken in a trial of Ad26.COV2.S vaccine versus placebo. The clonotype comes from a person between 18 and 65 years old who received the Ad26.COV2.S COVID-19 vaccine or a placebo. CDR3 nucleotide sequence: TGCGCCAGCAGCTGGGGACAGGGCAGTGAGCAGTTCTTC. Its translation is CASSWGQGSEQFF.